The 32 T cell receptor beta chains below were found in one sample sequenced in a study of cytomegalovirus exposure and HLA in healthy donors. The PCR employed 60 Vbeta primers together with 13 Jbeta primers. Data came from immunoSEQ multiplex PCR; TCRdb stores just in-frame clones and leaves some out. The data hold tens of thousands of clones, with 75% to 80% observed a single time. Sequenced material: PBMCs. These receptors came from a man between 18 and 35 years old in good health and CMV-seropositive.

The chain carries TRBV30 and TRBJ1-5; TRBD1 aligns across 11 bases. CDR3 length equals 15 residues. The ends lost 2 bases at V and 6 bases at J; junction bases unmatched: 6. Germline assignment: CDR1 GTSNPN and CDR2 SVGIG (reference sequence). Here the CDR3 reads CAWSPGQGVGQPQHF. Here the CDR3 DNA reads TGTGCCTGGAGTCCGGGACAGGGGGTTGGTCAGCCCCAGCATTTT.

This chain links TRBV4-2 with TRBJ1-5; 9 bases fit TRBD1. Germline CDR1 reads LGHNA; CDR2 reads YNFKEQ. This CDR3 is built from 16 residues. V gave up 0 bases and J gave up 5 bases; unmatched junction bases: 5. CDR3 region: CASSQEGGQGHQPQHF. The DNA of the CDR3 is TGTGCCAGCAGCCAAGAAGGGGGACAGGGTCATCAGCCCCAGCATTTT.

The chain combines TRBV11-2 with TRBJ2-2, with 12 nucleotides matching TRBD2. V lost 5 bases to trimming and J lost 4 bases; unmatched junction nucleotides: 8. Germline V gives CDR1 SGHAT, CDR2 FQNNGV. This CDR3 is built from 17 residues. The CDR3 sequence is CASSRRTSGDLTGELFF. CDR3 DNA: TGTGCCAGCAGCAGACGGACTAGCGGGGACCTCACCGGGGAGCTGTTTTTT.

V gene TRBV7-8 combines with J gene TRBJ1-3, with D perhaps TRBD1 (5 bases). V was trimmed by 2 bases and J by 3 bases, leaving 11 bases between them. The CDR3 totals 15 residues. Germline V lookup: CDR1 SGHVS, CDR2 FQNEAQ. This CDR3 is CASSLTGTGGNTIYF. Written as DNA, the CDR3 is TGTGCCAGCAGCTTAACAGGCACGGGTGGAAACACCATATATTTT.

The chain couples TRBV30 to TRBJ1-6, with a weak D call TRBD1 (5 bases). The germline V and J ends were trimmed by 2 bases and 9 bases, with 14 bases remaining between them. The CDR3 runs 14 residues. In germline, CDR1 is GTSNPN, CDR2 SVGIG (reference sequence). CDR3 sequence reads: CAWSIGGDGSPLHF. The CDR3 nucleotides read TGTGCCTGGAGTATCGGAGGGGATGGTTCACCCCTCCACTTT. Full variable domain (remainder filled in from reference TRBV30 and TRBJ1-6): SQTIHQWPATLVQPVGSPLSLECTVEGTSNPNLYWYRQAAGRGLQLLFYSVGIGQISSEVPQNLSASRPQDRQFILSSKKLLLSDSGFYLCAWSIGGDGSPLHFGNGTRLTVT.

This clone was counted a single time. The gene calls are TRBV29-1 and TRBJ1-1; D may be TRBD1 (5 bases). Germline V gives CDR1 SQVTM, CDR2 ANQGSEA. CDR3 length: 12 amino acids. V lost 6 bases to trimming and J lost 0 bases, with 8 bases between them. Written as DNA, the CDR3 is TGCAGCGTCGAGACAGTGAACACTGAAGCTTTCTTT. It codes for CSVETVNTEAFF. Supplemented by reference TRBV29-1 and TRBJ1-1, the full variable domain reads SAVISQKPSRDICQRGTSLTIQCQVDSQVTMMFWYRQQPGQSLTLIATANQGSEATYESGFVIDKFPISRPNLTFSTLTVSNMSPEDSSIYLCSVETVNTEAFFGQGTRLTVV.

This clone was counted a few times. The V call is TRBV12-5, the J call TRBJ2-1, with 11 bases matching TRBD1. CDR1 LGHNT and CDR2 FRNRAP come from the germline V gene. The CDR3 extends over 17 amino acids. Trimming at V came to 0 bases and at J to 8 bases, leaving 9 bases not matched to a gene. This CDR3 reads CASGLVWDRGSRHEQFF. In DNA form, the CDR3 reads TGTGCTAGTGGTTTGGTATGGGACAGGGGGAGCCGCCATGAGCAGTTCTTC.

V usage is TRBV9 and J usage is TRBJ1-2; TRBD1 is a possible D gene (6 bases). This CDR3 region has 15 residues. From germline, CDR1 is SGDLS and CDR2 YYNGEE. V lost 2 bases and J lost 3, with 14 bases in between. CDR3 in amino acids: CASSVGDIGDYGYTF. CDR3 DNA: TGTGCCAGCAGCGTGGGGGACATCGGGGACTATGGCTACACCTTC.

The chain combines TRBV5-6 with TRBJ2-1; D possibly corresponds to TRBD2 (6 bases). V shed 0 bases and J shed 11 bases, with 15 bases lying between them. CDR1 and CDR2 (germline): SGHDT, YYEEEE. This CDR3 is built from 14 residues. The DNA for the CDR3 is TGTGCCAGCAGCTTGGACTCTAGCGAATATCAGCAGTTCTTC. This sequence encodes CASSLDSSEYQQFF.

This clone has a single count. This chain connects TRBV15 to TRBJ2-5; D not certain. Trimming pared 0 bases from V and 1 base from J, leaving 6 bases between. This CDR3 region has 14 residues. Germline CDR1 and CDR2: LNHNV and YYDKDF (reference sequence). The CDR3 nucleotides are TGTGCCACCAGCAGAGAGGGCAGCCAAGAGACCCAGTACTTC. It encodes CATSREGSQETQYF. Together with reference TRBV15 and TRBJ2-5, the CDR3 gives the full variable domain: DAMVIQNPRYQVTQFGKPVTLSCSQTLNHNVMYWYQQKSSQAPKLLFHYYDKDFNNEADTPDNFQSRRPNTSFCFLDIRSPGLGDTAMYLCATSREGSQETQYFGPGTRLLVL.

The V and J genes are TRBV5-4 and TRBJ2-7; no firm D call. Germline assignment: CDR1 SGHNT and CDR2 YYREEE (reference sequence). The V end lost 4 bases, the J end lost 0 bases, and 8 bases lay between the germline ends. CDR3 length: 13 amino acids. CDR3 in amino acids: CASSLHSSYEQYF. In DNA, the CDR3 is TGTGCCAGCAGCCTCCATAGCTCCTACGAGCAGTACTTC.

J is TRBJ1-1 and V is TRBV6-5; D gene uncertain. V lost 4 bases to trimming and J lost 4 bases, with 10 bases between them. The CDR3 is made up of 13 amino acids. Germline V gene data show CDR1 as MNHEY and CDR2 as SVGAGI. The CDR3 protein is CASSFGEFTEAFF. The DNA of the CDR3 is TGTGCCAGCAGTTTCGGTGAGTTCACTGAAGCTTTCTTT.

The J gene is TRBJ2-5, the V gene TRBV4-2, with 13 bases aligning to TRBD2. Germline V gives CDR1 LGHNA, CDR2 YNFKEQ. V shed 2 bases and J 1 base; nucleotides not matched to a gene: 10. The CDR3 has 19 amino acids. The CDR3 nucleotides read TGTGCCAGCAGCCAACTTGGAACTAGCGGGAGGGGGGCCCAAGAGACCCAGTACTTC. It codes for CASSQLGTSGRGAQETQYF.

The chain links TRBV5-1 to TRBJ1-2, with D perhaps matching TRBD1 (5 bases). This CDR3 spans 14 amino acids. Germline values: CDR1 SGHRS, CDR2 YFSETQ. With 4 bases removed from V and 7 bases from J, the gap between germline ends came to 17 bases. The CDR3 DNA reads TGCGCCAGCAGCCCCGAAGCTTTGGGGGGTGGCTACACCTTC. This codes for CASSPEALGGGYTF.

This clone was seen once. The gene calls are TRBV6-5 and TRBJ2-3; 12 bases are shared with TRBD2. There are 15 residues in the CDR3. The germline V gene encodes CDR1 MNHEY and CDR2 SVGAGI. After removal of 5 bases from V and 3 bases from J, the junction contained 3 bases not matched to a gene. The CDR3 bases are TGTGCCAGCAGTCACGGACTAGCGGGGACAGATACGCAGTATTTT. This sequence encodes CASSHGLAGTDTQYF.

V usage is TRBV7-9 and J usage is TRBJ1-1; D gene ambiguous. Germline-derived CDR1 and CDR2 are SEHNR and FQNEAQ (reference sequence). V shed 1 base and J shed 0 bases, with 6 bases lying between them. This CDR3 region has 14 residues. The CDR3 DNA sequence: TGTGCCAGCAGCTTAGAGAGTGTGAACACTGAAGCTTTCTTT. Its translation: CASSLESVNTEAFF. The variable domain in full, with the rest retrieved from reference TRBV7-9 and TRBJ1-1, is DTGVSQNPRHKITKRGQNVTFRCDPISEHNRLYWYRQTLGQGPEFLTYFQNEAQLEKSRLLSDRFSAERPKGSFSTLEIQRTEQGDSAMYLCASSLESVNTEAFFGQGTRLTVV.

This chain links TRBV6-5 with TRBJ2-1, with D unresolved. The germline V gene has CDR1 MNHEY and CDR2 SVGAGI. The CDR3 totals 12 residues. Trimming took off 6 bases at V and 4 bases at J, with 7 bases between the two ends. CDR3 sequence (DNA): TGTGCCAGCAGCTCCGGGTACAATGAGCAGTTCTTC. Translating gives CASSSGYNEQFF.

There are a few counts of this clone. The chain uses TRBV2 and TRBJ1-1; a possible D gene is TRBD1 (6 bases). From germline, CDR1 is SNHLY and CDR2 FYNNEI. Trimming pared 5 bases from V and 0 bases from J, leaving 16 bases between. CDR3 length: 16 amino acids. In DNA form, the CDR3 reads TGTGCCAGCAGTCCCCCGGACAGTTTCATGAACACTGAAGCTTTCTTT. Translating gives CASSPPDSFMNTEAFF.

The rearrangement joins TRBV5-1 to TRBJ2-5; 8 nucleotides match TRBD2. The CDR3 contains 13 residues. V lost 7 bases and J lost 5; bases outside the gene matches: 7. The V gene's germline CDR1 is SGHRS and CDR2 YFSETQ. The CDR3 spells CASSPGGDETQYF. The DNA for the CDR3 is TGCGCCAGCTCCCCGGGGGGGGACGAGACCCAGTACTTC.

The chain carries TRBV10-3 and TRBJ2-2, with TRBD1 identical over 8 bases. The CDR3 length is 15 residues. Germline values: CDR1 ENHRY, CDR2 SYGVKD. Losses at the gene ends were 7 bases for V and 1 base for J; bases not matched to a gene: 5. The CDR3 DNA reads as TGTGCCATCAAGGGGACAGGATTGAACACCGGGGAGCTGTTTTTT. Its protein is CAIKGTGLNTGELFF.

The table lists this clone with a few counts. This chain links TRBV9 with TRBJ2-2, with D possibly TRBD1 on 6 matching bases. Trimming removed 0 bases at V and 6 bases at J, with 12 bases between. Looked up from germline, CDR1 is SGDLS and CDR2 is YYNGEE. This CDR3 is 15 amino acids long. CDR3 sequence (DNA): TGTGCCAGCAGCGTAGCACAGGGAATTGCCGGGGAGCTGTTTTTT. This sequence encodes CASSVAQGIAGELFF. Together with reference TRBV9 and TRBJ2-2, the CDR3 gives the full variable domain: DSGVTQTPKHLITATGQRVTLRCSPRSGDLSVYWYQQSLDQGLQFLIQYYNGEERAKGNILERFSAQQFPDLHSELNLSSLELGDSALYFCASSVAQGIAGELFFGEGSRLTVL.

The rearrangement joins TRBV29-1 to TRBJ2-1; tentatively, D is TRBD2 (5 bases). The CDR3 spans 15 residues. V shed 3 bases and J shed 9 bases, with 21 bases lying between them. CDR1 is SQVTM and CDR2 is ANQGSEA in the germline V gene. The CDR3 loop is CSVDERVLNRGEQFF. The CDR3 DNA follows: TGCAGCGTTGATGAGAGGGTACTGAACCGGGGTGAGCAGTTCTTC.

This chain's CDR3 is CASSQDVTSGYNEQFF. The CDR3 bases are TGTGCCAGCAGCCAAGATGTTACCTCCGGTTACAATGAGCAGTTCTTC. V and J are TRBV4-2 and TRBJ2-1, with D unresolved. V lost 0 bases and J 4 bases, leaving 13 bases between the germline ends. The CDR3 spans 16 residues. CDR1 and CDR2 (germline): LGHNA, YNFKEQ.

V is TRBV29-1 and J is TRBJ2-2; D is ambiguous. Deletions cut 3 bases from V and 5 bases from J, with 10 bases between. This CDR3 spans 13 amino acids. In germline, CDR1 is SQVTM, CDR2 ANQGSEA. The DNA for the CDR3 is TGCAGCGTTGAGTTGGCGGATACCGGGGAGCTGTTTTTT. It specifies CSVELADTGELFF.

In DNA form, the CDR3 reads TGTGCCAGCAGCCGACAGCATGAAGCTTTCTTT. As protein: CASSRQHEAFF. This chain links TRBV19 with TRBJ1-1, with a weak D call TRBD1 (5 bases). CDR1 and CDR2 from the germline V gene are LNHDA and SQIVND (reference sequence). V was cut by 9 bases and J by 7 bases, with 12 bases left in between. This CDR3 region has 11 residues.

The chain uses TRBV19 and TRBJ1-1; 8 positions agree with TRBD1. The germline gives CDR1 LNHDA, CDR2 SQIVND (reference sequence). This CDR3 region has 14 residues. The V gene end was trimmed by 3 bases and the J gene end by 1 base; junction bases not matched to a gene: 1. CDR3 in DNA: TGTGCCAGTAGTATCGGACAGGGGAACACTGAAGCTTTCTTT. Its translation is CASSIGQGNTEAFF. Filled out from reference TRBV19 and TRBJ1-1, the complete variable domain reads DGGITQSPKYLFRKEGQNVTLSCEQNLNHDAMYWYRQDPGQGLRLIYYSQIVNDFQKGDIAEGYSVSREKKESFPLTVTSAQKNPTAFYLCASSIGQGNTEAFFGQGTRLTVV.

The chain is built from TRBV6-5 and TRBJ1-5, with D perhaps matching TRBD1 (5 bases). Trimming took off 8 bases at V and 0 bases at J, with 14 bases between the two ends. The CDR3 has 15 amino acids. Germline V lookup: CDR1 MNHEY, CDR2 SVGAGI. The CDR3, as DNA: TGTGCCAGCCGACCATTCGACAGTAGCAATCAGCCCCAGCATTTT. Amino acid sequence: CASRPFDSSNQPQHF.

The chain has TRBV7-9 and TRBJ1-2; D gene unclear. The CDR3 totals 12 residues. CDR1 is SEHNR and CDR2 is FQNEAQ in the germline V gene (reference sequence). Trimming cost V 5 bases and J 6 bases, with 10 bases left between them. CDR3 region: CASSLTLDGYTF. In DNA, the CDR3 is TGTGCCAGCAGCCTAACGTTGGATGGCTACACCTTC.

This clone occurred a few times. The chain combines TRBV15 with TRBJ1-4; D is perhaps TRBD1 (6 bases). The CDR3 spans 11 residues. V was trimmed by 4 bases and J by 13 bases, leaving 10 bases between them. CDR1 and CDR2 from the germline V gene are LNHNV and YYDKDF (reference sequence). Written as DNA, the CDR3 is TGTGCCACCAGCATGCCAGGGGTACTGTTTTTT. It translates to CATSMPGVLFF.

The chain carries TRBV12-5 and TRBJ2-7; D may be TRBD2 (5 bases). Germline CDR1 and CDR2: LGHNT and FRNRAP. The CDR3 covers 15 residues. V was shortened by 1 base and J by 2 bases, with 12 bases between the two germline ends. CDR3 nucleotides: TGTGCTAGTGGTTTGGCATCGGGGTTTGCCTACGAGCAGTACTTC. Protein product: CASGLASGFAYEQYF.

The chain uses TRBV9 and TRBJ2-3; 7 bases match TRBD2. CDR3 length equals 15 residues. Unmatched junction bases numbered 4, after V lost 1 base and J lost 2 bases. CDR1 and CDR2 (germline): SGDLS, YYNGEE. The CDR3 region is CASSVQAGITDTQYF. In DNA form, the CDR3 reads TGTGCCAGCAGCGTACAAGCGGGGATCACAGATACGCAGTATTTT. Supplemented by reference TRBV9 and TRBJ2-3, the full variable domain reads DSGVTQTPKHLITATGQRVTLRCSPRSGDLSVYWYQQSLDQGLQFLIQYYNGEERAKGNILERFSAQQFPDLHSELNLSSLELGDSALYFCASSVQAGITDTQYFGPGTRLTVL.

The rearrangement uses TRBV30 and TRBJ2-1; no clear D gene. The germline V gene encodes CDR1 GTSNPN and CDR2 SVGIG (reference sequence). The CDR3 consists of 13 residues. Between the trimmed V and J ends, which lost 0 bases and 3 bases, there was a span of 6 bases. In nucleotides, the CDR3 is TGTGCCTGGAGTGTACAAGTCTACAATGAGCAGTTCTTC. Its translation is CAWSVQVYNEQFF.